This T cell receptor beta chain was recovered during a study of identical twins. This CDR3 region has 16 residues. Per the germline V gene, CDR1 is SGDLS and CDR2 is YYNGEE. Trimming left V 4 bases short and J 0 bases short, with 13 bases between. TCRdb reanalysed the 5' RACE reads using MiXCR and keeps one entry per CDR3 protein. The data hold 450,000 or so distinct CDR3 sequences, with more than 13% observed a single time. This clonotype has a handful of counts. The antigen is unknown. The study's findings and limits: Modelling underestimated the level of out-of-frame TCR alpha sharing observed in monozygotic twins. Invariant T cells like MAIT and iNKT could partly confound the zero-insertion analyses.

The same specimen was also included in a second study, on yellow fever vaccine responses in identical twins.

The V and J genes are TRBV9 and TRBJ2-2, with TRBD2 as a possible D gene (6 bases). Sequencing input: CD4+ T cells sorted from blood. This sequence was found in a young woman in good health. The CDR3 protein is CASSPSAGSNTGELFF. The CDR3 nucleotides are TGTGCCAGCAGCCCTTCCGCGGGGTCGAACACCGGGGAGCTGTTTTTT.